This T cell receptor (beta chain) was recorded in a study of OX40 agonist ivuxolimab in advanced cancers. The repertoire was sequenced with immunoSEQ multiplex PCR; TCRdb's copy has only in-frame clones and lacks some. The sample includes some 68,000 clones, approximately 90% seen only once; the top ten take 0.95% to 1.3%. Losses at the gene ends were 1 base for V and 11 bases for J; bases not matched to a gene: 13. The CDR3 covers 16 residues. The germline gives CDR1 SGHTA, CDR2 FQGNSA. The sequence came from an adult with an advanced solid tumor such as melanoma, head and neck, liver or kidney cancer. The sequences come from CD4+ or CD8+ T cells sorted from blood, collected in a trial of the OX40 agonist ivuxolimab. The chain carries TRBV7-2 and TRBJ2-4; 8 bases fit TRBD2. DNA of the CDR3: TGTGCCAGCAGCTTAGAGAGCGGGAGCTGGGGGGGATTTCAGTACTTC. Its protein is CASSLESGSWGGFQYF.